This paragraph covers one T cell receptor (beta chain) sequence. Its specificity is unknown. The entry originates in a study of shared clonotypes between healthy human individuals. General study points: Naive subsets generally exceeded memory subsets in estimated richness. Sharing of clonotypes among donors was expected to vary with sequencing depth.

CDR3 length equals 11 residues. Losses at the gene ends were 3 bases for V and 13 bases for J; bases not matched to a gene: 3. CDR1 and CDR2 (germline): SGHAT, FQNNGV. TCRdb keeps only in-frame clones here, not all; method: immunoSEQ multiplex PCR. The profile shows over 700,000 clones, 55% to 80% of them singletons. This TCR was sampled from a woman younger than 45 in good health. This rearrangement joins TRBV11-2 to TRBJ2-7, with TRBD2 matching over 10 bases. The sample comprised memory CD4+ T cells sorted from blood. The subset is: CD45RA-negative fraction. The CDR3 is CASSFGTSVYF. The CDR3 bases are TGTGCCAGCAGCTTTGGGACTAGCGTTTACTTC.